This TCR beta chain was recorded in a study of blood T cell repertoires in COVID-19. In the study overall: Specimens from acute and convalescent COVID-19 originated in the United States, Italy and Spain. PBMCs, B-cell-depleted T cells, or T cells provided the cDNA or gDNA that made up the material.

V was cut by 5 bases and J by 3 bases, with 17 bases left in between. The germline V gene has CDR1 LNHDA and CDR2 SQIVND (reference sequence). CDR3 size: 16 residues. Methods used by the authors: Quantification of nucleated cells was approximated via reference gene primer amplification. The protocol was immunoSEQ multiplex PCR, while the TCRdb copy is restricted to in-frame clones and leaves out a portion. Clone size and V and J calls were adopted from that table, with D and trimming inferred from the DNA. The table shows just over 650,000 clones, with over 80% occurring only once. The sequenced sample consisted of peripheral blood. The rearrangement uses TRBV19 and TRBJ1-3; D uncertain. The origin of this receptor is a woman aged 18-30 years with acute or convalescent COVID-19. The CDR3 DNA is TGTGCCAGTAGTCGCCCGAGAGACAAACTTGGAAACACCATATATTTT. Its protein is CASSRPRDKLGNTIYF.